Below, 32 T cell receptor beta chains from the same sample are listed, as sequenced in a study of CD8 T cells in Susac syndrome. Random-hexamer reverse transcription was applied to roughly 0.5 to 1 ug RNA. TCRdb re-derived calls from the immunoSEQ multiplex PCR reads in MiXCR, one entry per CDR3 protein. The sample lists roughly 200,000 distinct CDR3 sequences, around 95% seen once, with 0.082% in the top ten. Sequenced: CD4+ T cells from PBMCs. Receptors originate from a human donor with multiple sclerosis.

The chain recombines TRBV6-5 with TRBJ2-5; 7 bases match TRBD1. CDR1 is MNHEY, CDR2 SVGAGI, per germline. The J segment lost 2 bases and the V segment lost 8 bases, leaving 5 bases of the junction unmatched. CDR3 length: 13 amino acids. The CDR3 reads CASVGQLQETQYF. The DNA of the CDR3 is TGTGCCAGCGTGGGACAGCTTCAAGAGACCCAGTACTTC.

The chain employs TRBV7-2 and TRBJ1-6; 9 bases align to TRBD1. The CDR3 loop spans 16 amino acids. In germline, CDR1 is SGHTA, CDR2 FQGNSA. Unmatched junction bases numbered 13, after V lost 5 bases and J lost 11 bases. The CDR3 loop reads CASSPRGQGRGAPLHF. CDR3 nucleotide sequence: TGTGCCAGCAGCCCGAGGGGACAGGGCCGAGGGGCACCCCTCCACTTT.

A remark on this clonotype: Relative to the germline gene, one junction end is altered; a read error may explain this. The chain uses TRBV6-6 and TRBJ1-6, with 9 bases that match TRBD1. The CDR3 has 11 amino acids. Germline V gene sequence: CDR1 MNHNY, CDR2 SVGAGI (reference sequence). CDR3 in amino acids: CASSPGTGYDF. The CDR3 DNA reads TGTGCCAGCAGCCCCGGGACAGGGTATGACTTT.

The CDR3 region is CASSWQGNSYEQYV. In nucleotides, the CDR3 is TGTGCCAGCAGTTGGCAGGGGAACTCCTACGAGCAGTACGTC. V usage is TRBV3-1 and J usage is TRBJ2-7, with D perhaps matching TRBD1 (6 bases). Germline V lookup: CDR1 LGHDT, CDR2 YNNKEL (reference sequence). There are 14 residues in the CDR3. Trimming pared 6 bases from V and 0 bases from J, leaving 12 bases between.

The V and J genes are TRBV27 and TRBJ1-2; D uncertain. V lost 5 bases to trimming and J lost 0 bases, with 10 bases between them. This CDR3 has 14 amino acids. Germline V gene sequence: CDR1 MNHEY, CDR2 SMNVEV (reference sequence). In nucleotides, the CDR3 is TGTGCCAGCAGTCAGACCTATGCTAACTATGGCTACACCTTC. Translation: CASSQTYANYGYTF.

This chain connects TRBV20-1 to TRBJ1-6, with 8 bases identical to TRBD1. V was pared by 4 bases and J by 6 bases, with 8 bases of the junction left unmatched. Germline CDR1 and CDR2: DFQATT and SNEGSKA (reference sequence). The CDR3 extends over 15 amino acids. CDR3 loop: CSATPGTGVNSPLHF. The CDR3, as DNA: TGCAGTGCTACTCCCGGGACAGGTGTTAATTCACCCCTCCACTTT.

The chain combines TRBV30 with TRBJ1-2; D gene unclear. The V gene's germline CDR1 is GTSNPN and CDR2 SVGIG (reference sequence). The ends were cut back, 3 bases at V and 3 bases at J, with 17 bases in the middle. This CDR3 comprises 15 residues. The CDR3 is CAWRGYQEGDYGYTF. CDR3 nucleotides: TGTGCCTGGAGGGGGTACCAAGAGGGAGACTATGGCTACACCTTC. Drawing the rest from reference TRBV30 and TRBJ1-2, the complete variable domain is SQTIHQWPATLVQPVGSPLSLECTVEGTSNPNLYWYRQAAGRGLQLLFYSVGIGQISSEVPQNLSASRPQDRQFILSSKKLLLSDSGFYLCAWRGYQEGDYGYTFGSGTRLTVV.

CDR3 in DNA: TGTGCCAGCAGCTCCCAGGGACAGGTTCTTAGTGAGCAGTTCTTC. It is translated as CASSSQGQVLSEQFF. V usage is TRBV7-3 and J usage is TRBJ2-1, with TRBD1 identical over 8 bases. The germline gives CDR1 SGHTA, CDR2 FQGTGA. The CDR3 is made up of 15 amino acids. J was trimmed by 9 bases and V by 4 bases; bases with no gene match: 11.

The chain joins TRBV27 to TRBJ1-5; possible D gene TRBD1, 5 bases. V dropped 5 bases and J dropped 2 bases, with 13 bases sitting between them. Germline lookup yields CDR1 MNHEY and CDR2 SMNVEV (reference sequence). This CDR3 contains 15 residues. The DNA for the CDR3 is TGTGCCAGCAGTCTCGGACACCACGGCAATCAGCCCCAGCATTTT. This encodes CASSLGHHGNQPQHF.

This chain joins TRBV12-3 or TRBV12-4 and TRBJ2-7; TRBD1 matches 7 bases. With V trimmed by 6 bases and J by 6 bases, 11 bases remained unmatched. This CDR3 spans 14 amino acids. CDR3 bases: TGTGCCAGCAGCCTACATACAGGGGCAAGCGAGCAGTACGTC. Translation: CASSLHTGASEQYV.

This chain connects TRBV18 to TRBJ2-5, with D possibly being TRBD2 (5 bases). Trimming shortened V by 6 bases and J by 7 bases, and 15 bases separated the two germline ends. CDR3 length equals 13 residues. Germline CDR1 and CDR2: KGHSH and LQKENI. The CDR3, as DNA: TGTGCCAGCTCCCCTAAGGACTCAGGGACCCAGTACTTC. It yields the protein CASSPKDSGTQYF.

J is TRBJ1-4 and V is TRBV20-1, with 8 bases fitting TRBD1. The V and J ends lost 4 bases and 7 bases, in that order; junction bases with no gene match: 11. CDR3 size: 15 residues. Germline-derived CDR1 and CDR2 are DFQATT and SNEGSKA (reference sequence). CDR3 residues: CSANHRWTGSEKLFF. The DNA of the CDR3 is TGCAGTGCTAACCACCGATGGACAGGGAGTGAAAAACTGTTTTTT.

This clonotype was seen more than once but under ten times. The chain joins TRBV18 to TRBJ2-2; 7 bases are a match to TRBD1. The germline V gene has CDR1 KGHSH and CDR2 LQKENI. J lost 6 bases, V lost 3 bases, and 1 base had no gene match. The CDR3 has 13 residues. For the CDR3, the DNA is TGTGCCAGCTCACCTCAGGGGGCCGGGGAGCTGTTTTTT. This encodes CASSPQGAGELFF.

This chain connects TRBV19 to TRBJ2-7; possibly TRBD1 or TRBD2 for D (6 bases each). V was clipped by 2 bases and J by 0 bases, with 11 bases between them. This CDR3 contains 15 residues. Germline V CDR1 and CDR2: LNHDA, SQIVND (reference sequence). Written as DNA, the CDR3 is TGTGCCAGTAGTATATCGTCGGGGGCCTCCTACGAGCAGTACTTC. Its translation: CASSISSGASYEQYF. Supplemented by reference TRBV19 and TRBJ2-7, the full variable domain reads DGGITQSPKYLFRKEGQNVTLSCEQNLNHDAMYWYRQDPGQGLRLIYYSQIVNDFQKGDIAEGYSVSREKKESFPLTVTSAQKNPTAFYLCASSISSGASYEQYFGPGTRLTVT.

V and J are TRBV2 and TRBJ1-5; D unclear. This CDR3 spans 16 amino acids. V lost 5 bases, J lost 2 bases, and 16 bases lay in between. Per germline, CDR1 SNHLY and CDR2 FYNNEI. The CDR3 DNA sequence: TGTGCCAGCAGTTACGACTTTCCGACGGGCAATCAGCCCCAGCATTTT. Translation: CASSYDFPTGNQPQHF.

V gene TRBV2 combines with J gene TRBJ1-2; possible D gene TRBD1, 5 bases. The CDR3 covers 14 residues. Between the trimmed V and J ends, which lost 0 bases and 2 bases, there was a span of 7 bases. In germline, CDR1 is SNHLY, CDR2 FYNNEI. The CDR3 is CASSEARGNYGYTF. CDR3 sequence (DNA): TGTGCCAGCAGTGAAGCAAGGGGAAACTATGGCTACACCTTC.

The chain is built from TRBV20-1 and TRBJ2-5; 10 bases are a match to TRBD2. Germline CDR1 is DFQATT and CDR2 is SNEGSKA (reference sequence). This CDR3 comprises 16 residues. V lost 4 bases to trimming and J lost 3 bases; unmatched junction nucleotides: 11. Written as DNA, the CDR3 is TGCAGTGCTATCCCCCTAGGGCTAGCGGGGGAAGAGACCCAGTACTTC. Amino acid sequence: CSAIPLGLAGEETQYF.

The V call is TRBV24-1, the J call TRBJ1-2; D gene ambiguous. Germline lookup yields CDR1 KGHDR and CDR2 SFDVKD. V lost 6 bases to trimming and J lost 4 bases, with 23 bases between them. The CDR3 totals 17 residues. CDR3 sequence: CATSLDGRTDEAYGYTF. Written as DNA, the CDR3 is TGTGCCACCAGTCTCGACGGACGCACCGATGAGGCCTATGGCTACACCTTC.

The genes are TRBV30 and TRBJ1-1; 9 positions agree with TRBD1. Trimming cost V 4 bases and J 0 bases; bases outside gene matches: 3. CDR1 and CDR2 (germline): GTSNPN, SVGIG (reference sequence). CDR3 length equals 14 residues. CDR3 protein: CAWTTGGLNTEAFF. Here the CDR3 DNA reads TGTGCCTGGACGACAGGGGGGCTGAACACTGAAGCTTTCTTT. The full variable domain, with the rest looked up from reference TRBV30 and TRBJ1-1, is SQTIHQWPATLVQPVGSPLSLECTVEGTSNPNLYWYRQAAGRGLQLLFYSVGIGQISSEVPQNLSASRPQDRQFILSSKKLLLSDSGFYLCAWTTGGLNTEAFFGQGTRLTVV.

The CDR3 bases are TGTGCCAGCAGTCCTCCACGGGGGGGCTATCCCGAGCAGTACGTC. Residues: CASSPPRGGYPEQYV. The chain couples TRBV28 to TRBJ2-7; 8 nucleotides match TRBD2. V trimming: 5 bases; J trimming: 6 bases; junction bases outside the gene matches: 12. CDR3 length equals 15 residues. The germline V gene has CDR1 MDHEN and CDR2 SYDVKM.

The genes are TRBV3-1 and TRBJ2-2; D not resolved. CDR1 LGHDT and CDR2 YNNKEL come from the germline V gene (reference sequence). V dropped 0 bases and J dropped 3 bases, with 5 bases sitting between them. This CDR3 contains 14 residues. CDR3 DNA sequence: TGTGCCAGCAGCCAAGAAGGTCACACCGGGGAGCTGTTTTTT. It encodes CASSQEGHTGELFF.

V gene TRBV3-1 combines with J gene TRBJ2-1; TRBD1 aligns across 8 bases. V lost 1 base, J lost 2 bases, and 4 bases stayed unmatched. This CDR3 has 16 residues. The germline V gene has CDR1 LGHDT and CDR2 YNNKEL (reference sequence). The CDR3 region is CASSQAGQGTYNEQFF. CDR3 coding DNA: TGTGCCAGCAGCCAAGCCGGACAGGGTACCTACAATGAGCAGTTCTTC.

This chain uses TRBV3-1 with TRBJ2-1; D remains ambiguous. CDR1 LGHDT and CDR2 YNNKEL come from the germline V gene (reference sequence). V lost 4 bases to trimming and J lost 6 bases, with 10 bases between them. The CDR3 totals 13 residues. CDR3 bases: TGTGCCAGCAGCCCAGGCAACGGCAATGAGCAGTTCTTC. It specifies CASSPGNGNEQFF.

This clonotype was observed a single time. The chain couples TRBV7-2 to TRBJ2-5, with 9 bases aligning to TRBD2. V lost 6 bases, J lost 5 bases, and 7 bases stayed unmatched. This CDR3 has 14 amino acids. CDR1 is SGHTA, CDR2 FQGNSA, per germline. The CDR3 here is CASSSQRGAETQYF. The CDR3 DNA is TGTGCCAGCAGTTCTCAGCGGGGGGCGGAGACCCAGTACTTC. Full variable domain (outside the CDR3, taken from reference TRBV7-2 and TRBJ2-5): GAGVSQSPSNKVTEKGKDVELRCDPISGHTALYWYRQSLGQGLEFLIYFQGNSAPDKSGLPSDRFSAERTGGSVSTLTIQRTQQEDSAVYLCASSSQRGAETQYFGPGTRLLVL.

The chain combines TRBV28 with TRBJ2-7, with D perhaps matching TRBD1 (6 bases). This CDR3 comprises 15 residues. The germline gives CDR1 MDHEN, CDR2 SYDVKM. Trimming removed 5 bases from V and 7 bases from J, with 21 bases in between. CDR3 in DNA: TGTGCCAGCAGTGGACGGGTTCGGACAGTCGGGGAGCAGTACGTC. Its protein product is CASSGRVRTVGEQYV.

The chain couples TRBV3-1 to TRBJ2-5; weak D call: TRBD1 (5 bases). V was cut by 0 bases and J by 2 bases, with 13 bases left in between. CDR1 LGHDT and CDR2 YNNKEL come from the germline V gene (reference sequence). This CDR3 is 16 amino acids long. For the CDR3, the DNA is TGTGCCAGCAGCCAAGATGGGGCAGGTCTTCAAGAGACCCAGTACTTC. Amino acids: CASSQDGAGLQETQYF.

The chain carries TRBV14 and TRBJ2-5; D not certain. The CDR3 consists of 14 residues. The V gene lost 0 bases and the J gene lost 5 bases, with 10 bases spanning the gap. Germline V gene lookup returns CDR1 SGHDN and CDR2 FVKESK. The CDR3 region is CASSQDRAMETQYF. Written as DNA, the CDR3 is TGTGCCAGCAGCCAAGACAGAGCCATGGAGACCCAGTACTTC.

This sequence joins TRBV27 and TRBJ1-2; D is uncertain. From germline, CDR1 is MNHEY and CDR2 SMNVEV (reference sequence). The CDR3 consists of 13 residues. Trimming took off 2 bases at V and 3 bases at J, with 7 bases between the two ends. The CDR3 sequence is CASSLEADYGYTF. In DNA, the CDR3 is TGTGCCAGCAGTTTAGAGGCAGACTATGGCTACACCTTC.

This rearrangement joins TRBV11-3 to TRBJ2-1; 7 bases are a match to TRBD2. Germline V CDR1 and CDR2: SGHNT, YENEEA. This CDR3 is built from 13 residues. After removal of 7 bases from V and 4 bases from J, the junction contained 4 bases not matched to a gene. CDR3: CASNAGVYNEQFF. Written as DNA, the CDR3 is TGTGCCAGCAACGCGGGGGTGTACAATGAGCAGTTCTTC.

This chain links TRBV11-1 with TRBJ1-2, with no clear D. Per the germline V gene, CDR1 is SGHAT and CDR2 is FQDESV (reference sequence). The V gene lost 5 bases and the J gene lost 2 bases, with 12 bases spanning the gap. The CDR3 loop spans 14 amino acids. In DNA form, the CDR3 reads TGTGCCAGCAGCCCCCGTCGAGGGAACTATGGCTACACCTTC. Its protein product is CASSPRRGNYGYTF.

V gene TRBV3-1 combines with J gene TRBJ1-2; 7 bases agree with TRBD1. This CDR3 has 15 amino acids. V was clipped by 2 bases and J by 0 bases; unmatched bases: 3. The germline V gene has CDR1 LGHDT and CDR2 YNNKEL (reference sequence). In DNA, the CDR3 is TGTGCCAGCAGCCAACGACAGGGAGCTAACTATGGCTACACCTTC. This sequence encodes CASSQRQGANYGYTF.

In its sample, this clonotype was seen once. This CDR3 reads CATLATGEFSPLHF. In nucleotides, the CDR3 is TGTGCCACCCTAGCGACAGGGGAATTCTCACCCCTCCACTTT. The chain is built from TRBV27 and TRBJ1-6; 8 positions agree with TRBD1. V gave up 10 bases and J gave up 10 bases; unmatched junction bases: 12. From germline, CDR1 is MNHEY and CDR2 SMNVEV (reference sequence). The CDR3 has 14 amino acids.